This is a list of T cell receptor beta chains from one sample in a study of technical replicates of blood from a few donors. The table came from immunoSEQ multiplex PCR; TCRdb's copy has only in-frame clones and leaves some out. The top ten hold over 0.2% of the sample, which has under 90,000 clones, about 90% seen once. Sequences were obtained from T cells isolated from PBMCs. The receptors come from a human donor in good health. The CDR3 runs from the conserved cysteine through the conserved F or W. D genes are given only for firm matches. Not every row has a clone size; where given, it reads once, few, many or a size class.

>TRBJ1-5|.|.|TRBV15
CATSRDLGGGLYSNQPQHF
TGTGCCACCAGCAGAGATTTGGGCGGGGGGTTATATAGCAATCAGCCCCAGCATTTT
>TRBJ2-3|.|.|TRBV10-3
CAIGLAGTDTQYF
TGTGCCATCGGGTTAGCGGGCACAGATACGCAGTATTTT
>TRBJ1-1|.|once|TRBV28
CASSYHPGQGTEAFF
TGTGCCAGCAGCTACCATCCAGGGCAGGGGACTGAAGCTTTCTTT
>TRBJ1-1|.|.|TRBV2
CASMFGELNTEAFF
TGTGCCAGCATGTTCGGGGAACTGAACACTGAAGCTTTCTTT
>TRBJ2-1|TRBD1|.|TRBV6-5
CASSYSTGAIYNEQFF
TGTGCCAGCAGTTACTCGACAGGGGCGATCTACAATGAGCAGTTCTTC
>TRBJ2-3|TRBD2|.|TRBV5-1
CASSLRLAGVGDTQYF
TGCGCCAGCAGCCTACGACTAGCGGGAGTGGGAGATACGCAGTATTTT
>TRBJ2-3|.|.|TRBV28
CASSLTYTRTDTQYF
TGTGCCAGCAGTTTGACTTACACCAGAACAGATACGCAGTATTTT
>TRBJ2-5|.|.|TRBV25-1
CASSDLGGGETQYF
TGTGCCAGCAGTGATTTGGGGGGTGGGGAGACCCAGTACTTC
>TRBJ2-7|TRBD1|.|TRBV28
CASSTGGSYEQYF
TGTGCCAGCAGTACAGGGGGTTCCTACGAGCAGTACTTC
>TRBJ2-7|TRBD2|.|TRBV27
CASTPRAGGSIREQYF
TGTGCCAGCACCCCTCGGGCGGGAGGAAGTATCCGCGAGCAGTACTTC